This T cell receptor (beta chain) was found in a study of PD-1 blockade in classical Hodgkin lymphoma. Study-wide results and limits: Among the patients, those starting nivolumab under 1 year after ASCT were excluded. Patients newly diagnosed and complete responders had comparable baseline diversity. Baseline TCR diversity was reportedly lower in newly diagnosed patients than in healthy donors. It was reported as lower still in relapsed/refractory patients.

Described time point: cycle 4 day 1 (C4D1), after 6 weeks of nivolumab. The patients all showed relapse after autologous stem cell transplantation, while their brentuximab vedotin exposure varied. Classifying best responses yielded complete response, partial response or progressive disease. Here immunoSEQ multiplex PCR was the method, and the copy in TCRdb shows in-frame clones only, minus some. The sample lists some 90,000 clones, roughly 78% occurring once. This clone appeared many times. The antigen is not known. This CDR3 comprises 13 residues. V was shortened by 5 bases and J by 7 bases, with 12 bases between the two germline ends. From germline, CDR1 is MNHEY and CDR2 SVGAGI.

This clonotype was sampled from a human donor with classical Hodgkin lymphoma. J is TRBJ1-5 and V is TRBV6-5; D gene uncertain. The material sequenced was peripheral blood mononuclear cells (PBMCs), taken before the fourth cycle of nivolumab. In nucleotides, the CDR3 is TGTGCCAGCAGTCGCTGGGTGGCACAGCCCCAGCATTTT. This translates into CASSRWVAQPQHF.